One and the same sample provided the 32 T cell receptor beta chains below, sequenced in a study of cytomegalovirus exposure and HLA in healthy donors. This PCR relied on a set of 60 Vbeta primers and 13 Jbeta primers. Measured with immunoSEQ multiplex PCR; TCRdb has only the in-frame clones, and not every one. Its listing shows 70,000 or so clones. The sample consisted of PBMCs. These receptors came from a boy younger than 18 in good health and CMV-seronegative.

The V gene is TRBV7-2, the J gene TRBJ2-1, with TRBD2 matching over 10 bases. J lost 5 bases, V lost 0 bases, and 1 base had no gene match. Per the germline V gene, CDR1 is SGHTA and CDR2 is FQGNSA. The CDR3 is made up of 15 amino acids. The CDR3 is CASSLASGGHNEQFF. CDR3 nucleotides: TGTGCCAGCAGCTTAGCTAGCGGGGGGCACAATGAGCAGTTCTTC.

The chain has TRBV7-9 and TRBJ2-7, with D perhaps matching TRBD1 (6 bases). Germline CDR1 reads SEHNR; CDR2 reads FQNEAQ (reference sequence). The V end lost 8 bases, the J end lost 0 bases, and 11 bases lay between the germline ends. This CDR3 region has 13 residues. The CDR3 DNA is TGTGCCAGCCAAGGACAGATCTCCTACGAGCAGTACTTC. Protein sequence: CASQGQISYEQYF.

V and J are TRBV4-1 and TRBJ2-3, with 10 bases lining up with TRBD2. With V trimmed by 2 bases and J by 8 bases, 1 base remained unmatched. Germline V gene lookup returns CDR1 MGHRA and CDR2 YSYEKL. This CDR3 spans 13 amino acids. CDR3 sequence: CASSQKREGTQYF. Written as DNA, the CDR3 is TGCGCCAGCAGCCAAAAGCGGGAGGGTACGCAGTATTTT.

About this clone itself: The junction shows a germline mismatch at one end, possibly a read error. Other DNA sequences in the same sample also yield this CDR3. The genes are TRBV19 and TRBJ2-6; D is unresolved. The CDR3 has 15 residues. Germline lookup yields CDR1 LNHDA and CDR2 SQIVND (reference sequence). CDR3 protein: CASSSEKTGANVLTF. The CDR3 DNA is TGCGCCAGTAGTTCGGAGAAAACTGGGGCCAACGTCCTGACTTTC.

The chain is built from TRBV9 and TRBJ2-5; TRBD1 might be the D (5 bases). CDR3 length: 15 residues. Germline CDR1 reads SGDLS; CDR2 reads YYNGEE. The ends were cut back, 3 bases at V and 2 bases at J, with 14 bases in the middle. CDR3 residues: CASSGEEDTQETQYF. DNA of the CDR3: TGTGCCAGCAGCGGGGAAGAGGACACGCAAGAGACCCAGTACTTC.

V gene TRBV19 combines with J gene TRBJ1-2; 11 bases align to TRBD1. The junction had 6 bases not matched to a gene; V was cut back by 3 bases and J by 6 bases. Germline-derived CDR1 and CDR2 are LNHDA and SQIVND (reference sequence). CDR3 size: 15 residues. DNA for the CDR3: TGTGCCAGTAGTATGGGACAGGGGGTTGTCCATGGCTACACCTTC. Amino acid sequence: CASSMGQGVVHGYTF.

V usage is TRBV4-2 and J usage is TRBJ2-1, with 14 bases aligning to TRBD2. The length of the CDR3 is 17 residues. Germline trimming cut 4 bases from V and 4 bases from J; bases unmatched to any gene: 6. Looked up from germline, CDR1 is LGHNA and CDR2 is YNFKEQ. The CDR3 region has the DNA TGTGCCAGCAGCCCCGGGACTAGCGGGAGTACGTACAATGAGCAGTTCTTC. Translated, it gives CASSPGTSGSTYNEQFF.

The chain uses TRBV5-1 and TRBJ2-5; maybe TRBD2 (5 bases). This CDR3 has 14 residues. Trimming took 0 bases from V and 1 from J, leaving 7 bases between them. Germline V gives CDR1 SGHRS, CDR2 YFSETQ. CDR3 coding DNA: TGCGCCAGCAGCTTGGACGGGATCCAAGAGACCCAGTACTTC. This gives the protein CASSLDGIQETQYF.

The rearrangement uses TRBV7-2 and TRBJ1-2; TRBD1 matches at 10 bases. CDR1 and CDR2 (germline): SGHTA, FQGNSA. The J segment lost 8 bases and the V segment lost 6 bases, leaving 6 bases of the junction unmatched. The CDR3 contains 13 residues. The CDR3: CASRQGTGDGYTF. DNA of the CDR3: TGTGCCAGCAGACAGGGGACAGGGGACGGCTACACCTTC.

Here the CDR3 reads CASEGQEIYEQYF. CDR3 coding DNA: TGTGCCAGCGAGGGACAGGAGATATACGAGCAGTACTTC. The chain joins TRBV14 to TRBJ2-7, with 8 bases lining up with TRBD1. Per the germline V gene, CDR1 is SGHDN and CDR2 is FVKESK. Losses at the gene ends were 8 bases for V and 4 bases for J; bases not matched to a gene: 7. CDR3 length: 13 amino acids.

This CDR3 is CAWSVRVNTEAFF. The CDR3 coding sequence is TGTGCCTGGAGTGTCAGGGTGAACACTGAAGCTTTCTTT. The J gene is TRBJ1-1, the V gene TRBV30; D perhaps matches TRBD1 (5 bases). The V end lost 0 bases, the J end lost 0 bases, and 5 bases lay between the germline ends. The CDR3 spans 13 residues. Germline V lookup: CDR1 GTSNPN, CDR2 SVGIG (reference sequence).

This rearrangement joins TRBV30 to TRBJ1-4, with TRBD1 as a possible D gene (5 bases). CDR1 and CDR2 from the germline V gene are GTSNPN and SVGIG (reference sequence). The CDR3 is 14 residues long. V lost 8 bases and J lost 7, with 20 bases in between. For the CDR3, the DNA is TGTGCCGCCACCCATGGGGCAGGGTTTGAAAAACTGTTTTTT. This sequence encodes CAATHGAGFEKLFF.

The chain combines TRBV6-6 with TRBJ2-3; 7 bases fit TRBD1. Unmatched junction bases numbered 10, after V lost 6 bases and J lost 4 bases. Per germline, CDR1 MNHNY and CDR2 SVGAGI (reference sequence). The CDR3 has 15 residues. The CDR3 spells CASRPTGSSADTQYF. DNA of the CDR3: TGTGCCAGCAGACCGACAGGGTCAAGCGCAGATACGCAGTATTTT.

This chain joins TRBV19 and TRBJ1-5; D not certain. Germline V gives CDR1 LNHDA, CDR2 SQIVND (reference sequence). Trimming stripped 4 bases from V and 0 bases from J, with 10 bases between. The CDR3 covers 15 residues. Here the CDR3 reads CASSTVRYSNQPQHF. The CDR3 DNA follows: TGTGCCAGTAGTACGGTTAGATATAGCAATCAGCCCCAGCATTTT. The full variable domain, completed using reference TRBV19 and TRBJ1-5, is DGGITQSPKYLFRKEGQNVTLSCEQNLNHDAMYWYRQDPGQGLRLIYYSQIVNDFQKGDIAEGYSVSREKKESFPLTVTSAQKNPTAFYLCASSTVRYSNQPQHFGDGTRLSIL.

The chain is built from TRBV5-1 and TRBJ1-1, with D perhaps TRBD1 (5 bases). V was shortened by 3 bases and J by 0 bases, with 6 bases between the two germline ends. The CDR3 contains 13 residues. Germline V gives CDR1 SGHRS, CDR2 YFSETQ. The CDR3 region is CASSSGLNTEAFF. The CDR3 region has the DNA TGCGCCAGCAGCTCAGGGCTGAACACTGAAGCTTTCTTT. Full variable domain (outside the CDR3, taken from reference TRBV5-1 and TRBJ1-1): KAGVTQTPRYLIKTRGQQVTLSCSPISGHRSVSWYQQTPGQGLQFLFEYFSETQRNKGNFPGRFSGRQFSNSRSEMNVSTLELGDSALYLCASSSGLNTEAFFGQGTRLTVV.

This chain joins TRBV12-5 and TRBJ2-3; 8 nucleotides agree with TRBD2. V lost 1 base to trimming and J lost 6 bases; unmatched junction nucleotides: 3. This CDR3 has 14 residues. Germline values: CDR1 LGHNT, CDR2 FRNRAP. CDR3 nucleotides: TGTGCTAGTGGTTTGGACCGCGGGGGGGATACGCAGTATTTT. Its protein is CASGLDRGGDTQYF.

This chain links TRBV7-3 with TRBJ2-2; the match to TRBD2 covers 11 bases. The CDR3 is made up of 18 amino acids. Germline-derived CDR1 and CDR2 are SGHTA and FQGTGA. Trimming cost V 2 bases and J 5 bases; bases outside gene matches: 10. The CDR3, as DNA: TGTGCCAGCAGCTTATGGCCCCTTAGCGGGGGGGAGACCGGGGAGCTGTTTTTT. Translation: CASSLWPLSGGETGELFF. The full variable domain, with the rest looked up from reference TRBV7-3 and TRBJ2-2, is GAGVSQTPSNKVTEKGKYVELRCDPISGHTALYWYRQSLGQGPEFLIYFQGTGAADDSGLPNDRFFAVRPEGSVSTLKIQRTERGDSAVYLCASSLWPLSGGETGELFFGEGSRLTVL.

As for this clone: Compared with germline, one end of the junction differs, possibly owing to a read error. In the same sample, other DNA sequences code for this CDR3. This chain uses TRBV19 with TRBJ1-6; a weak D match, TRBD1 (5 bases). The CDR3 loop spans 14 amino acids. Per the germline V gene, CDR1 is LNHDA and CDR2 is SQIVND (reference sequence). The CDR3: CASNLGGSNSPLHF. As DNA, the CDR3 is TGTGCCAGTAACCTCGGGGGGAGTAATTCACCCCTACACTTT.

This rearrangement joins TRBV19 to TRBJ1-1; D gene ambiguous. The CDR3 is 12 residues long. CDR1 LNHDA and CDR2 SQIVND come from the germline V gene (reference sequence). The ends were cut back, 5 bases at V and 5 bases at J, with 9 bases in the middle. CDR3 residues: CASSSGWTEAFF. The CDR3 DNA reads TGTGCCAGTAGTTCCGGTTGGACTGAAGCTTTCTTT.

The chain carries TRBV5-1 and TRBJ1-4; TRBD1 agrees at 7 bases. From germline, CDR1 is SGHRS and CDR2 YFSETQ. The CDR3 loop spans 16 amino acids. V lost 4 bases and J lost 4; bases outside the gene matches: 10. The CDR3 bases are TGCGCCAGCAGCGAGACTTCGGGACAGCATAATGAAAAACTGTTTTTT. As protein: CASSETSGQHNEKLFF.

The chain uses TRBV2 and TRBJ1-2, with D perhaps matching TRBD1 (6 bases). This CDR3 region has 14 residues. CDR1 and CDR2 (germline): SNHLY, FYNNEI. V was trimmed by 7 bases and J by 4 bases, leaving 16 bases between them. CDR3 in amino acids: CASTGTRGPYGYTF. The CDR3 DNA follows: TGTGCCAGCACCGGGACAAGGGGACCCTATGGCTACACCTTC.

The chain uses TRBV11-3 and TRBJ2-4; 7 bases map to TRBD2. The CDR3 loop spans 17 amino acids. Losses at the gene ends were 8 bases for V and 0 bases for J; bases not matched to a gene: 13. Per germline, CDR1 SGHNT and CDR2 YENEEA. The CDR3 region has the DNA TGTGCCAGCGGAAAGACGGCACTAGCGATAGCCAAAAACATTCAGTACTTC. Translating gives CASGKTALAIAKNIQYF.

The J gene is TRBJ1-4, the V gene TRBV19, with TRBD1 identical over 7 bases. Germline V CDR1 and CDR2: LNHDA, SQIVND (reference sequence). Germline trimming cut 7 bases from V and 1 base from J; bases unmatched to any gene: 3. The CDR3 consists of 14 residues. Here the CDR3 reads CASTDRRTNEKLFF. Written as DNA, the CDR3 is TGTGCCAGTACGGACAGGCGAACTAATGAAAAACTGTTTTTT.

The rearrangement uses TRBV7-9 and TRBJ2-7; 7 bases agree with TRBD1. The CDR3 covers 14 residues. V lost 5 bases, J lost 2 bases, and 6 bases stayed unmatched. The germline CDR1 and CDR2 sequences are SEHNR and FQNEAQ (reference sequence). The CDR3 region has the DNA TGTGCCAGCAGCCCCCGGGACAGAACCTACGAGCAGTACTTC. As protein: CASSPRDRTYEQYF. The full variable domain, rest sourced from reference TRBV7-9 and TRBJ2-7, is DTGVSQNPRHKITKRGQNVTFRCDPISEHNRLYWYRQTLGQGPEFLTYFQNEAQLEKSRLLSDRFSAERPKGSFSTLEIQRTEQGDSAMYLCASSPRDRTYEQYFGPGTRLTVT.

The V call is TRBV5-6, the J call TRBJ1-2; 7 positions match TRBD1. CDR3 length: 14 residues. From germline, CDR1 is SGHDT and CDR2 YYEEEE. The V and J ends lost 4 bases and 6 bases, in that order; junction bases with no gene match: 9. This CDR3 reads CASSNRGWVDGYTF. The CDR3 nucleotides are TGTGCCAGCAGCAACAGGGGATGGGTGGATGGCTACACCTTC.

The chain is built from TRBV30 and TRBJ1-2, with D unresolved. The CDR3 has 12 residues. Germline V gene sequence: CDR1 GTSNPN, CDR2 SVGIG (reference sequence). V shed 0 bases and J shed 8 bases, with 10 bases lying between them. The DNA of the CDR3 is TGTGCCTGGAGTGTACTAAGTGGGGGCTACACCTTC. Amino acid sequence: CAWSVLSGGYTF.

The genes are TRBV18 and TRBJ1-5; tentatively, D is TRBD1 (5 bases). The CDR3 has 16 residues. The V end was cut by 8 bases, the J end by 2 bases, with 19 bases between. Germline V gene data show CDR1 as KGHSH and CDR2 as LQKENI. CDR3 region: CASRGGGSDGNQPQHF. The DNA for the CDR3 is TGTGCCAGCCGTGGCGGGGGTAGTGATGGCAATCAGCCCCAGCATTTT.

CDR3 sequence: CASSLRQLNTEAFF. CDR3 DNA: TGTGCCAGCAGTCTCAGACAGTTGAACACTGAAGCTTTCTTT. This sequence joins TRBV27 and TRBJ1-1; weak D call: TRBD1 (5 bases). The CDR3 covers 14 residues. Germline assignment: CDR1 MNHEY and CDR2 SMNVEV (reference sequence). The germline V and J ends were trimmed by 5 bases and 0 bases, with 10 bases remaining between them.

The V gene is TRBV4-3, the J gene TRBJ1-2; no clear D. The CDR3 has 17 amino acids. CDR1 LGHNA and CDR2 YSLEER come from the germline V gene. V lost 0 bases and J 5 bases, leaving 19 bases between the germline ends. CDR3 bases: TGCGCCAGCAGCCAAGATCCTCCCAACCCGGGGATTTATGGCTACACCTTC. Translated, it gives CASSQDPPNPGIYGYTF.

The rearrangement links TRBV7-9 to TRBJ1-2, with 9 bases matching TRBD1. V dropped 5 bases and J dropped 4; count of bases not matched to a gene: 5. The germline V gene encodes CDR1 SEHNR and CDR2 FQNEAQ (reference sequence). The CDR3 has 14 amino acids. Here the CDR3 reads CASSRTGVIYGYTF. CDR3 in DNA: TGTGCCAGCAGCCGGACAGGGGTGATCTATGGCTACACCTTC.

The V call is TRBV7-2, the J call TRBJ1-2; D call uncertain. The CDR3 covers 13 residues. V was shortened by 3 bases and J by 4 bases, with 9 bases between the two germline ends. Per the germline V gene, CDR1 is SGHTA and CDR2 is FQGNSA. The CDR3 spells CASSFSSGYGYTF. CDR3 bases: TGTGCCAGCAGCTTCTCGTCGGGCTATGGCTACACCTTC. Complete variable domain (other parts from reference TRBV7-2 and TRBJ1-2): GAGVSQSPSNKVTEKGKDVELRCDPISGHTALYWYRQSLGQGLEFLIYFQGNSAPDKSGLPSDRFSAERTGGSVSTLTIQRTQQEDSAVYLCASSFSSGYGYTFGSGTRLTVV.

The chain couples TRBV11-2 to TRBJ2-2; D is ambiguous. The length of the CDR3 is 12 residues. CDR1 is SGHAT and CDR2 is FQNNGV in the germline V gene. The V end lost 5 bases, the J end lost 8 bases, and 9 bases lay between the germline ends. CDR3 loop: CASSHSTGELFF. The CDR3 region has the DNA TGTGCCAGCAGCCACTCCACTGGGGAGCTGTTTTTT. Full variable domain (remainder filled in from reference TRBV11-2 and TRBJ2-2): EAGVAQSPRYKIIEKRQSVAFWCNPISGHATLYWYQQILGQGPKLLIQFQNNGVVDDSQLPKDRFSAERLKGVDSTLKIQPAKLEDSAVYLCASSHSTGELFFGEGSRLTVL.